This TCR beta chain was recorded in a study of graft-versus-host responses after intestinal transplantation. In the case of this clone: Its antigen is not identified.

V lost 0 bases and J lost 2, with 13 bases in between. CDR3 length equals 16 residues. Germline loops: CDR1 SGHNT, CDR2 YYREEE (reference sequence). Repertoires were generated with immunoSEQ multiplex PCR, while TCRdb's copy carries only in-frame clones and drops some. The sample yields about 51,000 clones, 85% to 95% seen once. The chain uses TRBV5-4 and TRBJ2-3, with D perhaps TRBD2 (5 bases). The source is a human donor who was the organ donor for an intestinal transplant. The sample was unstimulated CD8+ T cells sorted from spleen or lymph node cells, taken before transplant. CDR3 bases: TGTGCCAGCAGCTTGGACCGGAGCGGCCACACAGATACGCAGTATTTT. Translated, it gives CASSLDRSGHTDTQYF.